This TCR beta chain was found in a study of STAT5B mutations in CD4+ large granular lymphocyte leukemia. Assay: immunoSEQ multiplex PCR; the TCRdb copy retains only in-frame clones and omits some. Here the sample spans about 30,000 clones, less than 85% being singletons. Whole-study findings and limits: Compared with healthy controls (2/35), patient top clones favored TRBV06 (8/27).

Controls came from buffy coats of healthy blood donors. Notes on this clone: The antigen is undetermined.

The CDR3 has 15 residues. V lost 1 base and J lost 5; bases outside the gene matches: 3. Germline V gene lookup returns CDR1 SGHTA and CDR2 FQGNSA. This sequence joins TRBV7-2 and TRBJ1-5, with 9 nucleotides matching TRBD1. This clonotype was sampled from a human donor in good health. What was sequenced was CD4+ T cells from blood buffy coats. This CDR3 is CASSLEQGAHQPQHF. CDR3 nucleotides: TGTGCCAGCAGCTTAGAACAGGGGGCCCATCAGCCCCAGCATTTT.